The 18 T cell receptor beta chains below come from one sample, sequenced in a study of control samples from healthy donors and cancer patients. Some clones are missing from TCRdb's copy, which holds only in-frame ones; the method was immunoSEQ multiplex PCR. The sample consists of 130,000 to 150,000 clones, more than 85% of them appearing once. The specimen sequenced was blood. The receptors here all came from a man aged 30 to 39 in good health.

Written as DNA, the CDR3 is TGTGCCAGCAGCTTAGGAATTGGGGAAATCTATGGCTACACCTTC. This gives the protein CASSLGIGEIYGYTF. The chain recombines TRBV7-3 with TRBJ1-2; no reliable D call. The V gene lost 2 bases and the J gene lost 4 bases, with 14 bases spanning the gap. The CDR3 runs to 15 residues. CDR1 and CDR2 from the germline V gene are SGHTA and FQGTGA.

The chain links TRBV27 to TRBJ1-4, with 8 bases that match TRBD1. This CDR3 is 13 amino acids long. V shed 4 bases and J 5 bases; nucleotides not matched to a gene: 0. Germline CDR1 reads MNHEY; CDR2 reads SMNVEV (reference sequence). The chain's CDR3 is CASSWTGNEKLFF. In DNA, the CDR3 is TGTGCCAGCAGTTGGACAGGGAATGAAAAACTGTTTTTT.

The chain carries TRBV18 and TRBJ1-3; unclear D gene. The germline gives CDR1 KGHSH, CDR2 LQKENI. Deletions cut 5 bases from V and 0 bases from J, with 11 bases between. The CDR3 runs 15 residues. The CDR3 loop reads CASSFHTSSGNTIYF. The CDR3 coding sequence is TGTGCCAGCTCATTCCATACGAGCTCTGGAAACACCATATATTTT.

The chain combines TRBV10-3 with TRBJ1-1; TRBD1 matches at 9 bases. In germline, CDR1 is ENHRY, CDR2 SYGVKD. This CDR3 is 18 amino acids long. Trimming at V came to 4 bases and at J to 5 bases, leaving 17 bases not matched to a gene. This CDR3 is CAISGSGLRGQGGTEAFF. Written as DNA, the CDR3 is TGTGCCATCAGTGGGTCCGGACTACGGGGACAGGGAGGAACTGAAGCTTTCTTT.

The rearrangement links TRBV10-3 to TRBJ2-1; no definite D call. Germline loops: CDR1 ENHRY, CDR2 SYGVKD. V lost 0 bases and J 11 bases, leaving 5 bases between the germline ends. This CDR3 is built from 11 residues. The CDR3 loop reads CAISESIQQFF. The CDR3, as DNA: TGTGCCATCAGTGAGTCGATTCAGCAGTTCTTC.

This clone showed up just a few times. The V call is TRBV2, the J call TRBJ2-7; D gene unclear. The V gene's germline CDR1 is SNHLY and CDR2 FYNNEI. The CDR3 covers 14 residues. V dropped 3 bases and J dropped 2 bases, with 11 bases sitting between them. The CDR3 DNA sequence: TGTGCCAGCAGTGAGAACTACTTCCCCTACGAGCAGTACTTC. It yields the protein CASSENYFPYEQYF.

The genes are TRBV5-6 and TRBJ1-5; weak D call: TRBD1 (5 bases). With 0 bases removed from V and 4 bases from J, the gap between germline ends came to 8 bases. The CDR3 is 14 amino acids. CDR1 and CDR2 (germline): SGHDT, YYEEEE. The CDR3 is CASSLAGTNQPQHF. The CDR3 DNA follows: TGTGCCAGCAGCTTGGCGGGGACGAATCAGCCCCAGCATTTT. Variable domain in full (rest from reference TRBV5-6 and TRBJ1-5): DAGVTQSPTHLIKTRGQQVTLRCSPKSGHDTVSWYQQALGQGPQFIFQYYEEEERQRGNFPDRFSGHQFPNYSSELNVNALLLGDSALYLCASSLAGTNQPQHFGDGTRLSIL.

The chain is built from TRBV7-8 and TRBJ2-1; no clear D. The V and J ends lost 2 bases and 2 bases respectively, with 10 bases between them. The CDR3 totals 15 residues. Germline loops: CDR1 SGHVS, CDR2 FQNEAQ. The CDR3 protein is CASSLTAYTYNEQFF. Here the CDR3 DNA reads TGTGCCAGCAGCTTAACCGCCTACACCTACAATGAGCAGTTCTTC.

J is TRBJ1-6 and V is TRBV5-1; D is possibly TRBD1 (6 bases). The germline gives CDR1 SGHRS, CDR2 YFSETQ. The CDR3 extends over 15 amino acids. Between the trimmed V and J ends, which lost 4 bases and 7 bases, there was a span of 15 bases. For the CDR3, the DNA is TGCGCCAGCAGCCGTGAACAGGGATGGAATTCACCCCTCCACTTT. Protein sequence: CASSREQGWNSPLHF. The variable domain in full, completed from reference TRBV5-1 and TRBJ1-6, reads KAGVTQTPRYLIKTRGQQVTLSCSPISGHRSVSWYQQTPGQGLQFLFEYFSETQRNKGNFPGRFSGRQFSNSRSEMNVSTLELGDSALYLCASSREQGWNSPLHFGNGTRLTVT.

V gene TRBV7-3 combines with J gene TRBJ2-3; 9 positions match TRBD1. V lost 9 bases, J lost 6 bases, and 7 bases stayed unmatched. CDR1 and CDR2 from the germline V gene are SGHTA and FQGTGA. This CDR3 is built from 13 residues. CDR3 bases: TGTGCCAGTGGGGACAGGGATGGGGATACGCAGTATTTT. This encodes CASGDRDGDTQYF.

The chain uses TRBV10-3 and TRBJ1-2; D gene uncertain. Germline V CDR1 and CDR2: ENHRY, SYGVKD. The CDR3 extends over 12 amino acids. Deletions cut 4 bases from V and 8 bases from J, with 11 bases between. Here the CDR3 DNA reads TGTGCCATCAGTGCCACGCAACGGGGCTACACCTTC. Translation: CAISATQRGYTF.

This clone was detected only once. This chain connects TRBV10-1 to TRBJ1-2; D possibly corresponds to TRBD1 (5 bases). The CDR3 extends over 15 amino acids. Per the germline V gene, CDR1 is WNHNN and CDR2 is SYGVQD (reference sequence). V dropped 3 bases and J dropped 8 bases, with 19 bases sitting between them. The CDR3 spells CASSDRTEGRDGYTF. The CDR3 DNA is TGCGCCAGCAGTGACCGCACAGAGGGACGGGACGGCTACACCTTC.

V usage is TRBV18 and J usage is TRBJ2-1, with 10 positions matching TRBD2. CDR1 KGHSH and CDR2 LQKENI come from the germline V gene. The V gene end was trimmed by 3 bases and the J gene end by 7 bases; junction bases not matched to a gene: 12. The CDR3 runs 17 residues. CDR3 DNA: TGTGCCAGCTCACCCGTATTAGCGGGGGGACGGGAGAATGAGCAGTTCTTC. As protein: CASSPVLAGGRENEQFF.

The chain has TRBV24-1 and TRBJ1-2; 8 nucleotides agree with TRBD1. This CDR3 comprises 16 residues. Trimming took 4 bases from V and 4 from J; bases not matched to a gene: 10. Germline lookup yields CDR1 KGHDR and CDR2 SFDVKD. Written as DNA, the CDR3 is TGTGCCACCAGTGACCGACGTATAACAGGGGGCTATGGCTACACCTTC. This encodes CATSDRRITGGYGYTF.

The chain is built from TRBV7-6 and TRBJ2-1; possibly TRBD1 or TRBD2 for D (7 bases each). Germline CDR1 SGHVS, CDR2 FNYEAQ. The CDR3 is 14 amino acids. V dropped 3 bases and J dropped 8 bases, with 14 bases sitting between them. The CDR3: CASSLFSGGDEQFF. The CDR3 DNA reads TGTGCCAGCAGCTTGTTTTCAGGGGGGGATGAGCAGTTCTTC.

This clone was picked up a small number of times. The chain uses TRBV6-5 and TRBJ1-2; D not resolved. Germline CDR1 reads MNHEY; CDR2 reads SVGAGI. The CDR3 extends over 15 amino acids. The V end was cut by 0 bases, the J end by 2 bases, with 10 bases between. The CDR3 coding sequence is TGTGCCAGCAGTTACTCAGGACTGAGCAACTATGGCTACACCTTC. It yields the protein CASSYSGLSNYGYTF.

The chain is built from TRBV5-1 and TRBJ1-1; TRBD1 is a possible D gene (5 bases). V was pared by 2 bases and J by 1 base, with 15 bases between. The CDR3 sequence is 16 residues long. Looked up from germline, CDR1 is SGHRS and CDR2 is YFSETQ. In nucleotides, the CDR3 is TGCGCCAGCAGCTTTAATCAGGGTGGGGGGAACACTGAAGCTTTCTTT. Protein: CASSFNQGGGNTEAFF.

The chain combines TRBV6-5 with TRBJ2-1, with no clear D. Between the trimmed V and J ends, which lost 5 bases and 5 bases, there was a span of 7 bases. Germline CDR1 reads MNHEY; CDR2 reads SVGAGI. There are 12 residues in the CDR3. CDR3 bases: TGTGCCAGCAGTCGGACGGACAATGAGCAGTTCTTC. It translates to CASSRTDNEQFF.